This TCR beta chain was retrieved from a study of blood T cell repertoires in COVID-19. Original methodology: Counts of nucleated cells, estimated from reference gene primer amplification, were obtained. Assay: immunoSEQ multiplex PCR; the TCRdb copy retains only in-frame clones and omits some. The V and J calls and the clone size are those of that table, but D and trimming were determined from the DNA. Here the sample spans 300,000 to 450,000 clones, 85% to 90% being singletons. CDR3 length: 14 amino acids. Germline V gene lookup returns CDR1 SGHRS and CDR2 YFSETQ. With 0 bases removed from V and 3 bases from J, the gap between germline ends came to 6 bases.

Sequences were obtained from PBMCs or T cells enriched from blood (not recorded which). The chain combines TRBV5-1 with TRBJ2-2; unclear D gene. The TCR sequence derives from a woman aged 30 to 39 who had been exposed to COVID-19. CDR3 nucleotide sequence: TGCGCCAGCAGCTTGGAACAGTACACCGGGGAGCTGTTTTTT. Translated, it gives CASSLEQYTGELFF. The full variable domain, with the rest looked up from reference TRBV5-1 and TRBJ2-2, is KAGVTQTPRYLIKTRGQQVTLSCSPISGHRSVSWYQQTPGQGLQFLFEYFSETQRNKGNFPGRFSGRQFSNSRSEMNVSTLELGDSALYLCASSLEQYTGELFFGEGSRLTVL.